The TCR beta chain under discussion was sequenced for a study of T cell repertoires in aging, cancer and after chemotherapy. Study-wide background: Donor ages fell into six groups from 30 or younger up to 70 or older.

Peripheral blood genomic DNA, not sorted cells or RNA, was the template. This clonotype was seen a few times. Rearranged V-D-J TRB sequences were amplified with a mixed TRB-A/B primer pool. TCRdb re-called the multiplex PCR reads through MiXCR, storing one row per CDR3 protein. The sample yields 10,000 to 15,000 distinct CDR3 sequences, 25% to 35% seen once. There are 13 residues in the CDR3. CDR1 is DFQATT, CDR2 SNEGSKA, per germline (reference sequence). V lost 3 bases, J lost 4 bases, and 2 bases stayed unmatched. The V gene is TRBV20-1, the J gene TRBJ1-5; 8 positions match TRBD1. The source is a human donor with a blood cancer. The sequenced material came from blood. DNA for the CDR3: TGCAGTGCTAGGGGACAGGATAATCAGCCCCAGCATTTT. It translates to CSARGQDNQPQHF.